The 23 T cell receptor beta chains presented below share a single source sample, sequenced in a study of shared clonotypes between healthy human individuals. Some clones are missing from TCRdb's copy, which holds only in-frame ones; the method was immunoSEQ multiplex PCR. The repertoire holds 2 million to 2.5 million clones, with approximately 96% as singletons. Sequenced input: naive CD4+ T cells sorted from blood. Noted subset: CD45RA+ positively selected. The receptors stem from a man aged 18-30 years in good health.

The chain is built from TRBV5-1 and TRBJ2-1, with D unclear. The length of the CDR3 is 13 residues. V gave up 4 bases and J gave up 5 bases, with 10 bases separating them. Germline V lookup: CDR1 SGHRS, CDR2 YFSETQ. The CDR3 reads CASSLNPDNEQFF. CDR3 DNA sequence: TGCGCCAGCAGCCTCAATCCTGACAATGAGCAGTTCTTC.

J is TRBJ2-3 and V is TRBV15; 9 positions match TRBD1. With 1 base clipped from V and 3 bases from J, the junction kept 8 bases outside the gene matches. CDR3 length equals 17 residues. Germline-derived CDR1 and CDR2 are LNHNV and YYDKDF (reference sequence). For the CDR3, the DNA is TGTGCCACCAGCAGAGTACAGGGGGCGGGAACAACAGATACGCAGTATTTT. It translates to CATSRVQGAGTTDTQYF.

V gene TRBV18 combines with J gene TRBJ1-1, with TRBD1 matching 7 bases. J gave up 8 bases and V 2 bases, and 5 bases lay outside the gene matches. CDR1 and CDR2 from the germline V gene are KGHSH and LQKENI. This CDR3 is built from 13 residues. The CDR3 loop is CASSPFRDREAFF. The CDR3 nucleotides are TGTGCCAGCTCACCATTCCGGGACAGAGAAGCTTTCTTT.

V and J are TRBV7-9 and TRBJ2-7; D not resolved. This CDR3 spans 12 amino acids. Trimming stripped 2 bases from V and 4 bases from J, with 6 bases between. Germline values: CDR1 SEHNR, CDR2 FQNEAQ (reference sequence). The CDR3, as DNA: TGTGCCAGCAGCTTATGGGGTTACGAGCAGTACTTC. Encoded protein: CASSLWGYEQYF.

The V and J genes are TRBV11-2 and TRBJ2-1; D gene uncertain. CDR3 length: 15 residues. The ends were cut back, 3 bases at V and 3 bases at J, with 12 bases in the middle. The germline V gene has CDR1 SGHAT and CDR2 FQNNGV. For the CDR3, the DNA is TGTGCCAGCAGCTTTTCCGGTGGAAACTACAATGAGCAGTTCTTC. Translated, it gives CASSFSGGNYNEQFF.

The CDR3 coding sequence is TGTGCCAGCAGTTACACGCGGGGAACCTACGAGCAGTACTTC. Its translation: CASSYTRGTYEQYF. The V gene is TRBV6-5, the J gene TRBJ2-7, with D tentatively TRBD2 (6 bases). V gave up 2 bases and J gave up 2 bases, with 10 bases separating them. CDR1 and CDR2 (germline): MNHEY, SVGAGI. The CDR3 runs 14 residues.

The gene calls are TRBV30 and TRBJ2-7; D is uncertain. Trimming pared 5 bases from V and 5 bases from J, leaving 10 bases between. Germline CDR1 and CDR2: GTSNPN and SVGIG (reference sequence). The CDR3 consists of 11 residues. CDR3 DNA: TGTGCCTGGGGGGTGGCTAACGAGCAGTACTTC. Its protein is CAWGVANEQYF.

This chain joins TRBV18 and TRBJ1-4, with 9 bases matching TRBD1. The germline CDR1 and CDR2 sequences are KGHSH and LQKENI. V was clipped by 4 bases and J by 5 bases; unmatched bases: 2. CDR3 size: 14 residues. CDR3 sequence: CASSRQGENEKLFF. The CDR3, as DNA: TGTGCCAGCTCACGACAGGGGGAGAATGAAAAACTGTTTTTT.

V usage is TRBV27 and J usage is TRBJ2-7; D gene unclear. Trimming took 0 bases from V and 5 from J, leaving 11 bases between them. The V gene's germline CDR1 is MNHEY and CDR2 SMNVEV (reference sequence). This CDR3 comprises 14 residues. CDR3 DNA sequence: TGTGCCAGCAGTTTATCGGATACCGTCCACGAGCAGTACTTC. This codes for CASSLSDTVHEQYF.

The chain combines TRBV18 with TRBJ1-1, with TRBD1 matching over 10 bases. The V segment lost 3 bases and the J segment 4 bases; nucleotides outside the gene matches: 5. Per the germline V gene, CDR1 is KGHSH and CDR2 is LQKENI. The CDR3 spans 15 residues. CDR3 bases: TGTGCCAGCTCACCGCCGGGACAGGGGACCACTGAAGCTTTCTTT. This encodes CASSPPGQGTTEAFF.

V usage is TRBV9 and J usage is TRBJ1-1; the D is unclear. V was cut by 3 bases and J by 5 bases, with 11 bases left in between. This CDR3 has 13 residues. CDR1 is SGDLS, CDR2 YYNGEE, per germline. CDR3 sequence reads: CASSARPKTEAFF. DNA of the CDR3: TGTGCCAGCAGCGCCCGACCTAAAACTGAAGCTTTCTTT.

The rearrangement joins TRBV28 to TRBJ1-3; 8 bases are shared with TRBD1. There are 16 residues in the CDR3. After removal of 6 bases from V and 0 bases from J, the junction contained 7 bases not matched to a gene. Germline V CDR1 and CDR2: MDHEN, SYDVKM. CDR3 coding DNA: TGTGCCAGCAGAGGGACAGGTGGAATCTCTGGAAACACCATATATTTT. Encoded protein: CASRGTGGISGNTIYF.

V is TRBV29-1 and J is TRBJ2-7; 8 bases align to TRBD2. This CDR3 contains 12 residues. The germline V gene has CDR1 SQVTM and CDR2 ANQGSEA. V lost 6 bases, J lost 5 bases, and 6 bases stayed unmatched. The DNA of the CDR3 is TGCAGCGTCGGAACGGGAGGGGACGAGCAGTACTTC. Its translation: CSVGTGGDEQYF.

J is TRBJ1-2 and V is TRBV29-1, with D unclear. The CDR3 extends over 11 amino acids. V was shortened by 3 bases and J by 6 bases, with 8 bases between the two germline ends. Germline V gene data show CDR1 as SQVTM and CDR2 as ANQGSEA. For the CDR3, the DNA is TGCAGCGTTGACGGTCTGGATGGCTACACCTTC. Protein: CSVDGLDGYTF.

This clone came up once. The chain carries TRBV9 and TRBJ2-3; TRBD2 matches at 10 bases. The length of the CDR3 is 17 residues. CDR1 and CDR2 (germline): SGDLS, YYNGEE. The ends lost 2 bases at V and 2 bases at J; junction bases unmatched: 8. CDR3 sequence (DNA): TGTGCCAGCAGCGTGTCAGCTAGCGGGAGAATCACAGATACGCAGTATTTT. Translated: CASSVSASGRITDTQYF.

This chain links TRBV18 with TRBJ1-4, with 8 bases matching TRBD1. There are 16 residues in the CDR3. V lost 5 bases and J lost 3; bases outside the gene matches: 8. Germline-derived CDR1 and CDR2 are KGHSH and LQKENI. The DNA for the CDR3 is TGTGCCAGCTCAACCCAAACAGGGGGACCTAATGAAAAACTGTTTTTT. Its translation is CASSTQTGGPNEKLFF. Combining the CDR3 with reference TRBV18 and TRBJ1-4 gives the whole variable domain NAGVMQNPRHLVRRRGQEARLRCSPMKGHSHVYWYRQLPEEGLKFMVYLQKENIIDESGMPKERFSAEFPKEGPSILRIQQVVRGDSAAYFCASSTQTGGPNEKLFFGSGTQLSVL.

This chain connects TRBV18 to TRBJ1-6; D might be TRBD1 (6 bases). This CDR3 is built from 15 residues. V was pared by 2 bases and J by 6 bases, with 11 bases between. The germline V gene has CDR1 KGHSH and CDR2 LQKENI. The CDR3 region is CASSPGTNRNSPLHF. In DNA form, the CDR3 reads TGTGCCAGCTCACCAGGGACAAACCGTAATTCACCCCTCCACTTT. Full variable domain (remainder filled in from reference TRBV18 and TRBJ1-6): NAGVMQNPRHLVRRRGQEARLRCSPMKGHSHVYWYRQLPEEGLKFMVYLQKENIIDESGMPKERFSAEFPKEGPSILRIQQVVRGDSAAYFCASSPGTNRNSPLHFGNGTRLTVT.

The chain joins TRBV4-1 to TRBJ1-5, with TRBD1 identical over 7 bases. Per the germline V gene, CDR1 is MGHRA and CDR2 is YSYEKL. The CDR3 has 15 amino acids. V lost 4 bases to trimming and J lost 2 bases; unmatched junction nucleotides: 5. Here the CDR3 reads CASSRDGQGNQPQHF. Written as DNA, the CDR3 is TGCGCCAGCAGCCGAGACGGACAGGGCAATCAGCCCCAGCATTTT.

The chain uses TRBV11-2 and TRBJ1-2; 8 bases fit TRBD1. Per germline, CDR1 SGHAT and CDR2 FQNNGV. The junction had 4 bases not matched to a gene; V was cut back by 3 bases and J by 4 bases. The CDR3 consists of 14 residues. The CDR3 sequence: CASSFGQGSYGYTF. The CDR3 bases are TGTGCCAGCAGCTTTGGACAGGGCTCCTATGGCTACACCTTC. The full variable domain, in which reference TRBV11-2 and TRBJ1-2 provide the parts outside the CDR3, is EAGVAQSPRYKIIEKRQSVAFWCNPISGHATLYWYQQILGQGPKLLIQFQNNGVVDDSQLPKDRFSAERLKGVDSTLKIQPAKLEDSAVYLCASSFGQGSYGYTFGSGTRLTVV.

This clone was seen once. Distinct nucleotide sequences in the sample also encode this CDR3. The CDR3 sequence: CSARAGDGYTF. CDR3 bases: TGCAGTGCTAGGGCGGGGGACGGCTACACCTTC. The J gene is TRBJ1-2, the V gene TRBV20-1; a possible D gene is TRBD1 (5 bases). The CDR3 is 11 amino acids. Between the trimmed V and J ends, which lost 3 bases and 8 bases, there was a span of 10 bases. Germline V gene lookup returns CDR1 DFQATT and CDR2 SNEGSKA (reference sequence).

As DNA, the CDR3 is TGCGCCAGCAGTGAGGGGTGGGCGAACACTGAAGCTTTCTTT. Residues: CASSEGWANTEAFF. This sequence joins TRBV10-1 and TRBJ1-1, with D uncertain. The CDR3 length is 14 residues. Germline CDR1 WNHNN, CDR2 SYGVQD (reference sequence). The ends were cut back, 2 bases at V and 1 base at J, with 8 bases in the middle.

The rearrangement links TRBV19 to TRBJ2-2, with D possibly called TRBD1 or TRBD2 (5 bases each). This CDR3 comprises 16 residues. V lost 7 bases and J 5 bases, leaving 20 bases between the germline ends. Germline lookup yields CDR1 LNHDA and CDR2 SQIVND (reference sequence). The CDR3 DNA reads TGTGCCAGTAACACGGGCCCTTCGAGGGGAACCGGGGAGCTGTTTTTT. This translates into CASNTGPSRGTGELFF.

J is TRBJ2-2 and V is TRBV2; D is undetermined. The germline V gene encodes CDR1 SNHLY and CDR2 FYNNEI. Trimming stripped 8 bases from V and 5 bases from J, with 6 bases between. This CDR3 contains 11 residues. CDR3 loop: CASLITGELFF. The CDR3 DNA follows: TGTGCCAGCTTAATTACCGGGGAGCTGTTTTTT.